The entry that follows covers one T cell receptor (beta chain) sequence. Its specificity is not known. This sample is drawn from a study of blood T cells in healthy people across ages. The study, taken as a whole, reports: Total diversity from one million sequenced T cells was likely underestimated.

Alongside a J-beta primer mix, a sample-barcoded 5' primer served in a second PCR lasting about 6 to 12 cycles. TCRdb reprocessed the 5' RACE reads with MiXCR, giving one entry per CDR3 protein. The data show 800,000 to 900,000 distinct CDR3 sequences, approximately 59% seen once. Trimming took 1 base from V and 3 from J, leaving 13 bases between them. Germline CDR1 is SGHRS and CDR2 is YFSETQ. The CDR3 has 15 amino acids. This TCR came from a man aged 25-45 years in good health. The rearrangement joins TRBV5-1 to TRBJ1-1; D perhaps matches TRBD1 (6 bases). Input material: blood. The CDR3 spells CASSLRGQGDTEAFF. The DNA of the CDR3 is TGCGCCAGCAGCTTGCGGGGGCAAGGGGACACTGAAGCTTTCTTT.